The next 22 T cell receptor beta chains were all read from a single sample in a study of technical replicates of blood from several donors. Assay: immunoSEQ multiplex PCR; the TCRdb copy retains only in-frame clones and omits some. Of approximately 85,000 clones listed, under 95% are singletons. Sequenced material: T cells isolated from PBMCs. The receptors were sampled from a human donor in good health.

The CDR3 nucleotides read TGCGCCAGCAGCCCTCTAGCGGCGGTGGGTACCGGGGAGCTGTTTTTT. As protein: CASSPLAAVGTGELFF. V gene TRBV4-1 combines with J gene TRBJ2-2, with 7 nucleotides matching TRBD2. Trimming cost V 4 bases and J 5 bases; bases outside gene matches: 10. CDR1 MGHRA and CDR2 YSYEKL come from the germline V gene. There are 16 residues in the CDR3.

V usage is TRBV5-1 and J usage is TRBJ2-2; tentative D call: TRBD1 (5 bases). The V gene's germline CDR1 is SGHRS and CDR2 YFSETQ. The CDR3 consists of 16 residues. Trimming stripped 5 bases from V and 0 bases from J, with 14 bases between. Here the CDR3 DNA reads TGCGCCAGCAGTTATCAGGGCGCCGCGAACACCGGGGAGCTGTTTTTT. Translation: CASSYQGAANTGELFF.

This rearrangement joins TRBV4-1 to TRBJ2-5; possibly TRBD2 for D (6 bases). The CDR3 extends over 13 amino acids. Deletions cut 4 bases from V and 5 bases from J, with 11 bases between. Germline CDR1 reads MGHRA; CDR2 reads YSYEKL. The CDR3 DNA sequence: TGCGCCAGCAGCCTCGGGACTTTTGAGACCCAGTACTTC. Protein sequence: CASSLGTFETQYF.

The genes are TRBV18 and TRBJ2-7, with 8 bases that match TRBD1. Trimming took 3 bases from V and 0 from J; bases not matched to a gene: 4. This CDR3 is 15 amino acids long. The germline gives CDR1 KGHSH, CDR2 LQKENI. CDR3 residues: CASSPTGESSYEQYF. Here the CDR3 DNA reads TGTGCCAGCTCACCGACAGGGGAGAGCTCCTACGAGCAGTACTTC.

The rearrangement uses TRBV10-1 and TRBJ1-2; the D gene is possibly TRBD1 (6 bases). Germline V gives CDR1 WNHNN, CDR2 SYGVQD (reference sequence). V was pared by 6 bases and J by 2 bases, with 10 bases between. The CDR3 runs 13 residues. The CDR3: CASSPTGNYGYTF. The CDR3 nucleotides are TGCGCCAGCAGCCCAACAGGGAACTATGGCTACACCTTC.

This clone has only one observation. V is TRBV9 and J is TRBJ2-6; 7 nucleotides match TRBD1. CDR1 and CDR2 from the germline V gene are SGDLS and YYNGEE. Trimming at V came to 3 bases and at J to 2 bases, leaving 11 bases not matched to a gene. The CDR3 runs to 18 residues. CDR3 residues: CASSANRDQGAGANVLTF. The DNA for the CDR3 is TGTGCCAGCAGCGCCAATCGCGATCAGGGGGCTGGGGCCAACGTCCTGACTTTC.

The chain links TRBV11-2 to TRBJ2-2, with 10 bases lining up with TRBD1. The V and J ends lost 7 bases and 6 bases, in that order; junction bases with no gene match: 11. The CDR3 runs to 16 residues. The germline gives CDR1 SGHAT, CDR2 FQNNGV. The CDR3 sequence: CASTQGLDRGPGELFF. The CDR3 DNA reads as TGTGCCAGCACCCAAGGGCTCGACAGGGGGCCCGGGGAGCTGTTTTTT.

This chain joins TRBV27 and TRBJ2-1; D might be TRBD1 (5 bases). The CDR3 sequence is 14 residues long. Trimming cost V 0 bases and J 6 bases, with 9 bases left between them. From germline, CDR1 is MNHEY and CDR2 SMNVEV (reference sequence). The CDR3 region is CASSLSGASNEQFF. Written as DNA, the CDR3 is TGTGCCAGCAGTTTATCAGGGGCGAGCAATGAGCAGTTCTTC.

CDR3 sequence (DNA): TGTGCCAGTAGTATAAGCAGGGGGGTTTTCAATGAGCAGTTCTTC. This codes for CASSISRGVFNEQFF. The chain couples TRBV19 to TRBJ2-1; D possibly corresponds to TRBD1 (7 bases). There are 15 residues in the CDR3. Between the trimmed V and J ends, which lost 2 bases and 6 bases, there was a span of 14 bases. CDR1 LNHDA and CDR2 SQIVND come from the germline V gene (reference sequence).

The rearrangement uses TRBV28 and TRBJ1-4, with D maybe TRBD1 (6 bases). Per the germline V gene, CDR1 is MDHEN and CDR2 is SYDVKM. The CDR3 has 16 amino acids. Deletions cut 3 bases from V and 10 bases from J, with 21 bases between. This CDR3 reads CASSFPLSVGQSKLFF. Written as DNA, the CDR3 is TGTGCCAGCAGTTTCCCTTTATCCGTCGGACAGTCAAAACTGTTTTTT.

This sequence joins TRBV18 and TRBJ2-3; 12 nucleotides match TRBD2. CDR3 length: 17 amino acids. CDR1 and CDR2 from the germline V gene are KGHSH and LQKENI. V dropped 5 bases and J dropped 0; count of bases not matched to a gene: 6. The CDR3 region has the DNA TGTGCCAGCTCAGCCTTGACTAGCGGGAGTAGCACAGATACGCAGTATTTT. Translated: CASSALTSGSSTDTQYF.

This clone was counted once. This chain uses TRBV7-9 with TRBJ2-1, with 10 bases that match TRBD1. The germline V gene encodes CDR1 SEHNR and CDR2 FQNEAQ (reference sequence). The ends lost 5 bases at V and 7 bases at J; junction bases unmatched: 11. This CDR3 is 16 amino acids long. The CDR3 reads CASSRIDRGLLNEQFF. CDR3 in DNA: TGTGCCAGCAGCCGGATCGACAGGGGGCTTCTTAATGAGCAGTTCTTC.

The chain links TRBV7-9 to TRBJ1-2; 7 bases map to TRBD1. This CDR3 is built from 16 residues. J lost 0 bases, V lost 1 base, and 5 bases had no gene match. CDR1 SEHNR and CDR2 FQNEAQ come from the germline V gene (reference sequence). In DNA, the CDR3 is TGTGCCAGCAGCTTAGTGGGACAGAGATCTAACTATGGCTACACCTTC. Translated: CASSLVGQRSNYGYTF.

The CDR3 DNA sequence: TGTGCCAGTAGGGAGGGCCCCGATACGCAGTATTTT. Translating it yields CASREGPDTQYF. This chain uses TRBV19 with TRBJ2-3; maybe TRBD2 (6 bases). Trimming took off 6 bases at V and 6 bases at J, with 10 bases between the two ends. The CDR3 totals 12 residues. Germline V gene sequence: CDR1 LNHDA, CDR2 SQIVND (reference sequence).

CDR3 DNA: TGTGCCAGCAGTTCGGGACTAGCGGGACCCGAAAACATTCAGTACTTC. Translated: CASSSGLAGPENIQYF. This rearrangement joins TRBV6-6 to TRBJ2-4, with 13 bases that match TRBD2. This CDR3 contains 16 residues. After removal of 4 bases from V and 5 bases from J, the junction contained 5 bases not matched to a gene. Germline V gene lookup returns CDR1 MNHNY and CDR2 SVGAGI (reference sequence).

This chain joins TRBV13 and TRBJ2-1; D possibly corresponds to TRBD2 (6 bases). Germline V gene lookup returns CDR1 PRHDT and CDR2 FYEKMQ (reference sequence). V was pared by 7 bases and J by 0 bases, with 13 bases between. This CDR3 spans 15 amino acids. CDR3 sequence (DNA): TGTGCCAGCACCCTGGGACTTAGCTCCTACAATGAGCAGTTCTTC. It codes for CASTLGLSSYNEQFF. The complete variable domain, with remaining parts taken from reference TRBV13 and TRBJ2-1, reads AAGVIQSPRHLIKEKRETATLKCYPIPRHDTVYWYQQGPGQDPQFLISFYEKMQSDKGSIPDRFSAQQFSDYHSELNMSSLELGDSALYFCASTLGLSSYNEQFFGPGTRLTVL.

V and J are TRBV11-3 and TRBJ2-7; D possibly corresponds to TRBD2 (5 bases). Trimming removed 1 base at V and 0 bases at J, with 10 bases between. The CDR3 totals 15 residues. Germline loops: CDR1 SGHNT, CDR2 YENEEA. This CDR3 is CASSLVTGSSYEQYF. Written as DNA, the CDR3 is TGTGCCAGCAGCTTAGTCACTGGGAGCTCCTACGAGCAGTACTTC.

In this sample, this clone turned up once. V gene TRBV5-1 combines with J gene TRBJ2-1; TRBD2 matches at 9 bases. The germline gives CDR1 SGHRS, CDR2 YFSETQ. J was trimmed by 6 bases and V by 0 bases; bases with no gene match: 13. This CDR3 has 18 amino acids. The CDR3 protein is CASSLEGLSSGAFNEQFF. The CDR3 DNA reads as TGCGCCAGCAGCTTGGAGGGTCTGTCTAGCGGGGCTTTCAATGAGCAGTTCTTC.

The genes are TRBV4-1 and TRBJ2-2; D remains ambiguous. Trimming took 4 bases from V and 3 from J, leaving 12 bases between them. The CDR3 covers 15 residues. Looked up from germline, CDR1 is MGHRA and CDR2 is YSYEKL. Here the CDR3 reads CASSPMLGDTGELFF. CDR3 DNA sequence: TGCGCCAGCAGCCCGATGCTAGGAGACACCGGGGAGCTGTTTTTT.

This chain joins TRBV19 and TRBJ1-2, with 10 bases identical to TRBD1. The ends lost 3 bases at V and 4 bases at J; junction bases unmatched: 2. In germline, CDR1 is LNHDA, CDR2 SQIVND (reference sequence). CDR3 size: 14 residues. The DNA for the CDR3 is TGTGCCAGTAGTATGACAGGGGGCGCCTATGGCTACACCTTC. Its translation: CASSMTGGAYGYTF. Supplemented by reference TRBV19 and TRBJ1-2, the full variable domain reads DGGITQSPKYLFRKEGQNVTLSCEQNLNHDAMYWYRQDPGQGLRLIYYSQIVNDFQKGDIAEGYSVSREKKESFPLTVTSAQKNPTAFYLCASSMTGGAYGYTFGSGTRLTVV.

The V call is TRBV2, the J call TRBJ2-6; D unclear. This CDR3 is built from 16 residues. Trimming took 10 bases from V and 3 from J, leaving 19 bases between them. Germline-derived CDR1 and CDR2 are SNHLY and FYNNEI. The CDR3 DNA reads as TGTGCCATACCTCAGGTCCATCCCTTTGGGGCCAACGTCCTGACTTTC. It specifies CAIPQVHPFGANVLTF.

CDR3 sequence reads: CASTIDRRARGNQPQHF. The CDR3 DNA reads TGTGCCAGTACAATAGACAGGCGGGCGCGAGGCAATCAGCCCCAGCATTTT. V gene TRBV19 combines with J gene TRBJ1-5; D may be TRBD1 (6 bases). This CDR3 has 17 residues. CDR1 is LNHDA and CDR2 is SQIVND in the germline V gene (reference sequence). The V end lost 7 bases, the J end lost 2 bases, and 21 bases lay between the germline ends.